One sample yielded the 32 T cell receptor beta chains listed below, sequenced in a study of blood T cell repertoires in COVID-19. Using immunoSEQ multiplex PCR, the repertoire was profiled, and TCRdb retains in-frame clones only, with some absent. Here the sample spans some 210,000 clones, roughly four fifths being singletons. The sequenced sample consisted of peripheral blood. The receptors were gathered from a woman aged 40 to 55 with acute or convalescent COVID-19.

This chain uses TRBV6-6 with TRBJ1-4; 7 nucleotides agree with TRBD1. In germline, CDR1 is MNHNY, CDR2 SVGAGI (reference sequence). V lost 3 bases to trimming and J lost 5 bases; unmatched junction nucleotides: 3. The CDR3 totals 14 residues. CDR3 sequence reads: CASSYGRGNEKLFF. The CDR3 coding sequence is TGTGCCAGCAGTTATGGCAGGGGGAATGAAAAACTGTTTTTT.

The CDR3 nucleotides read TGTGCCAGCAGTTACTCGAGCGCGGGAGATTACAATGAGCAGTTCTTC. Translation gives CASSYSSAGDYNEQFF. The V call is TRBV6-6, the J call TRBJ2-1; 7 bases fit TRBD2. Germline values: CDR1 MNHNY, CDR2 SVGAGI (reference sequence). The ends lost 0 bases at V and 4 bases at J; junction bases unmatched: 6. This CDR3 spans 16 amino acids.

The chain carries TRBV14 and TRBJ2-2; no reliable D call. The CDR3 loop spans 13 amino acids. Deletions cut 6 bases from V and 7 bases from J, with 12 bases between. Germline V gene lookup returns CDR1 SGHDN and CDR2 FVKESK. In DNA, the CDR3 is TGTGCCAGCAGGCCCGACTTGGGCGGGGAGCTGTTTTTT. It translates to CASRPDLGGELFF.

This clone was observed once. This chain links TRBV2 with TRBJ2-7, with D possibly TRBD1 on 5 matching bases. The CDR3 loop spans 13 amino acids. CDR1 is SNHLY and CDR2 is FYNNEI in the germline V gene. Trimming stripped 5 bases from V and 5 bases from J, with 13 bases between. In DNA form, the CDR3 reads TGTGCCAGCAGTAAGGGGTCTTGGAACGAGCAGTACTTC. Translating gives CASSKGSWNEQYF.

In this sample, this clone turned up a few times. V is TRBV5-6 and J is TRBJ1-1, with D tentatively TRBD1 (6 bases). This CDR3 is built from 14 residues. Germline V CDR1 and CDR2: SGHDT, YYEEEE. The V and J ends lost 8 bases and 2 bases respectively, with 16 bases between them. CDR3 bases: TGTGCCAGTTCTGGACAGCTAAGAAACACTGAAGCTTTCTTT. Protein: CASSGQLRNTEAFF. The complete variable domain, with remaining parts taken from reference TRBV5-6 and TRBJ1-1, reads DAGVTQSPTHLIKTRGQQVTLRCSPKSGHDTVSWYQQALGQGPQFIFQYYEEEERQRGNFPDRFSGHQFPNYSSELNVNALLLGDSALYLCASSGQLRNTEAFFGQGTRLTVV.

The V gene is TRBV19, the J gene TRBJ2-5; possible D gene TRBD2, 5 bases. Germline lookup yields CDR1 LNHDA and CDR2 SQIVND (reference sequence). The ends were cut back, 6 bases at V and 3 bases at J, with 11 bases in the middle. CDR3 length: 13 amino acids. CDR3 in amino acids: CASRRVGEETQYF. The CDR3 nucleotides are TGTGCCAGTAGGCGAGTCGGGGAAGAGACCCAGTACTTC. Variable domain in full (rest from reference TRBV19 and TRBJ2-5): DGGITQSPKYLFRKEGQNVTLSCEQNLNHDAMYWYRQDPGQGLRLIYYSQIVNDFQKGDIAEGYSVSREKKESFPLTVTSAQKNPTAFYLCASRRVGEETQYFGPGTRLLVL.

This rearrangement joins TRBV3-1 (or the pseudogene TRBV3-2) to TRBJ2-1, with TRBD2 identical over 14 bases. CDR3 length: 15 amino acids. Germline loops: CDR1 LGHDT, CDR2 YNNKEL (reference sequence). J gave up 12 bases and V 0 bases, and 4 bases lay outside the gene matches. The CDR3: CASSQEGLAGDRQFF. CDR3 nucleotides: TGTGCCAGCAGCCAAGAGGGACTAGCGGGAGACCGGCAGTTCTTC.

The chain joins TRBV5-1 to TRBJ2-7; tentative D call: TRBD2 (5 bases). Germline CDR1 SGHRS, CDR2 YFSETQ. The V gene lost 4 bases and the J gene lost 2 bases, with 13 bases spanning the gap. The CDR3 covers 14 residues. CDR3 protein: CASSIDGGTYEQYF. CDR3 sequence (DNA): TGCGCCAGCAGCATTGACGGAGGAACCTACGAGCAGTACTTC. The full variable domain, its missing parts supplied by reference TRBV5-1 and TRBJ2-7, is KAGVTQTPRYLIKTRGQQVTLSCSPISGHRSVSWYQQTPGQGLQFLFEYFSETQRNKGNFPGRFSGRQFSNSRSEMNVSTLELGDSALYLCASSIDGGTYEQYFGPGTRLTVT.

This chain uses TRBV7-8 with TRBJ2-7, with 7 bases matching TRBD2. CDR3 length: 15 amino acids. With 1 base clipped from V and 2 bases from J, the junction kept 5 bases outside the gene matches. Germline values: CDR1 SGHVS, CDR2 FQNEAQ. The CDR3 sequence is CASSLEVAGAYEQYF. CDR3 nucleotides: TGTGCCAGCAGCTTAGAGGTAGCGGGTGCCTACGAGCAGTACTTC.

This clone occurred once. The V gene is TRBV28, the J gene TRBJ1-1; D is possibly TRBD1 (6 bases). Per germline, CDR1 MDHEN and CDR2 SYDVKM. This CDR3 comprises 15 residues. V was clipped by 8 bases and J by 1 base, with 17 bases between them. The CDR3 loop is CASGRGGGPNTEAFF. CDR3 nucleotide sequence: TGTGCCAGCGGGAGGGGTGGGGGCCCGAACACTGAAGCTTTCTTT.

This chain uses TRBV7-6 with TRBJ2-7, with 9 bases lining up with TRBD1. The junction had 11 bases not matched to a gene; V was cut back by 4 bases and J by 4 bases. Germline V gene sequence: CDR1 SGHVS, CDR2 FNYEAQ. CDR3 length: 16 amino acids. CDR3 bases: TGTGCCAGCAGCTCCCTACAGGGGGCTACAGGTTACGAGCAGTACTTC. Translating gives CASSSLQGATGYEQYF.

The V gene is TRBV7-6, the J gene TRBJ2-1; 10 bases map to TRBD1. The CDR3 sequence is 16 residues long. V was clipped by 4 bases and J by 6 bases; unmatched bases: 9. CDR1 and CDR2 from the germline V gene are SGHVS and FNYEAQ. In DNA, the CDR3 is TGTGCCAGCAGCTCTCCCCGGACAGGGGGGGGCAATGAGCAGTTCTTC. It encodes CASSSPRTGGGNEQFF.

This clone was found once. This chain links TRBV4-1 with TRBJ2-7; weak D call: TRBD2 (6 bases). CDR3 length equals 16 residues. Germline lookup yields CDR1 MGHRA and CDR2 YSYEKL. V was trimmed by 0 bases and J by 2 bases, leaving 14 bases between them. The DNA for the CDR3 is TGCGCCAGCAGCCAAGAATTGCGGACGGGAGCCTACGAGCAGTACTTC. Translation gives CASSQELRTGAYEQYF.

This chain uses TRBV11-1 with TRBJ2-5; a weak D match, TRBD2 (6 bases). The CDR3 spans 13 residues. The germline V gene has CDR1 SGHAT and CDR2 FQDESV (reference sequence). Trimming cost V 5 bases and J 3 bases, with 10 bases left between them. The DNA for the CDR3 is TGTGCCAGCAGCCGCGGGAACAAAGAGACCCAGTACTTC. Translating gives CASSRGNKETQYF. Looking up the rest from reference TRBV11-1 and TRBJ2-5 gives the full variable domain: EAEVAQSPRYKITEKSQAVAFWCDPISGHATLYWYRQILGQGPELLVQFQDESVVDDSQLPKDRFSAERLKGVDSTLKIQPAELGDSAMYLCASSRGNKETQYFGPGTRLLVL.

This chain links TRBV18 with TRBJ2-7; 9 positions match TRBD1. Germline-derived CDR1 and CDR2 are KGHSH and LQKENI. CDR3 length equals 14 residues. The ends lost 3 bases at V and 7 bases at J; junction bases unmatched: 7. DNA of the CDR3: TGTGCCAGCTCACCTCAGGTGGGACAGGGAGAGCAGTACTTC. Its translation: CASSPQVGQGEQYF. The full variable domain, with the rest looked up from reference TRBV18 and TRBJ2-7, is NAGVMQNPRHLVRRRGQEARLRCSPMKGHSHVYWYRQLPEEGLKFMVYLQKENIIDESGMPKERFSAEFPKEGPSILRIQQVVRGDSAAYFCASSPQVGQGEQYFGPGTRLTVT.

The chain carries TRBV12-5 and TRBJ2-1; 13 bases line up with TRBD2. Germline CDR1 is LGHNT and CDR2 is FRNRAP. J gave up 9 bases and V 1 base, and 3 bases lay outside the gene matches. This CDR3 has 15 residues. The CDR3 nucleotides read TGTGCTAGTGGTTTGGGACTAGCGGGAGGAGGTGAGCAGTTCTTC. It codes for CASGLGLAGGGEQFF. Drawing the rest from reference TRBV12-5 and TRBJ2-1, the complete variable domain is DARVTQTPRHKVTEMGQEVTMRCQPILGHNTVFWYRQTMMQGLELLAYFRNRAPLDDSGMPKDRFSAEMPDATLATLKIQPSEPRDSAVYFCASGLGLAGGGEQFFGPGTRLTVL.

V usage is TRBV12-3 or TRBV12-4 and J usage is TRBJ1-6, with 9 bases aligning to TRBD1. The length of the CDR3 is 13 residues. J gave up 10 bases and V 8 bases, and 6 bases lay outside the gene matches. This chain's CDR3 is CASSGTGNSPLHF. The CDR3 DNA reads TGTGCCAGCTCCGGGACAGGGAACTCACCCCTCCACTTT.

This clone is a singleton in its sample. V usage is TRBV10-2 and J usage is TRBJ2-7; 7 bases agree with TRBD2. The V and J ends lost 5 bases and 4 bases, in that order; junction bases with no gene match: 8. This CDR3 is built from 14 residues. Per germline, CDR1 WSHSY and CDR2 SAAADI. The CDR3 nucleotides are TGCGCCAGCAGTACGGGACTAATAACTTACGAGCAGTACTTC. Translating it yields CASSTGLITYEQYF.

The rearrangement joins TRBV19 to TRBJ1-1, with 7 bases aligning to TRBD1. The CDR3 has 14 residues. With 3 bases clipped from V and 4 bases from J, the junction kept 5 bases outside the gene matches. CDR1 and CDR2 (germline): LNHDA, SQIVND (reference sequence). CDR3 coding DNA: TGTGCCAGTAGTATGGAGGGGGCGGGCACTGAAGCTTTCTTT. Translated, it gives CASSMEGAGTEAFF.

This clone was recorded once. The gene calls are TRBV12-2 and TRBJ2-1; the D call in the table, TRBD2, was not verified against the DNA. TRBV12-2 is a documented pseudogene. There are 16 residues in the CDR3. This CDR3 is CASRLPGLAGEDEQFF. The CDR3 region has the DNA TGTGCAAGTCGCTTACCGGGACTAGCGGGAGAGGATGAGCAGTTCTTC.

This clone was picked up one time. The chain uses TRBV12-3 or TRBV12-4 and TRBJ1-5, with D maybe TRBD1 (6 bases). The CDR3 totals 12 residues. The ends were cut back, 5 bases at V and 5 bases at J, with 7 bases in the middle. CDR3 amino acids: CASSHRDQPQHF. The CDR3 DNA reads as TGTGCCAGCAGTCACAGGGATCAGCCCCAGCATTTT.

The chain links TRBV29-1 to TRBJ2-3; 12 positions match TRBD2. The germline CDR1 and CDR2 sequences are SQVTM and ANQGSEA. The CDR3 consists of 16 residues. The V and J ends lost 3 bases and 4 bases, in that order; junction bases with no gene match: 8. Written as DNA, the CDR3 is TGCAGCGTTGAGAAGGGGTCTAGCGGGAGGGCAGATACGCAGTATTTT. Its translation is CSVEKGSSGRADTQYF.

This clone was seen once. The V call is TRBV27, the J call TRBJ2-3; the match to TRBD2 covers 10 bases. The CDR3 extends over 14 amino acids. Germline CDR1 reads MNHEY; CDR2 reads SMNVEV (reference sequence). V lost 3 bases and J lost 15; bases outside the gene matches: 12. CDR3 protein: CASSLLTSGKGAYF. CDR3 DNA sequence: TGTGCCAGCAGTTTGTTAACTAGCGGGAAAGGCGCCTATTTT.

J is TRBJ2-7 and V is TRBV27, with D tentatively TRBD1 (6 bases). There are 14 residues in the CDR3. The V gene's germline CDR1 is MNHEY and CDR2 SMNVEV (reference sequence). The germline V and J ends were trimmed by 3 bases and 3 bases, with 12 bases remaining between them. In DNA form, the CDR3 reads TGTGCCAGCAGTTTGGCAGGGGCTAACTACGAGCAGTACTTC. This encodes CASSLAGANYEQYF.

The gene calls are TRBV19 and TRBJ2-1; 12 bases are a match to TRBD2. J lost 11 bases, V lost 6 bases, and 8 bases had no gene match. The CDR3 has 14 amino acids. Germline-derived CDR1 and CDR2 are LNHDA and SQIVND (reference sequence). The DNA for the CDR3 is TGTGCCAGTAGAAGAGGACTAGCGGGAAGTAAGCAGTTCTTC. Protein: CASRRGLAGSKQFF.

The V and J genes are TRBV5-1 and TRBJ1-4; the match to TRBD1 covers 8 bases. V gave up 4 bases and J gave up 11 bases; unmatched junction bases: 10. CDR1 SGHRS and CDR2 YFSETQ come from the germline V gene. The CDR3 contains 14 residues. CDR3 in DNA: TGCGCCAGCAGCGTTGACAGGGGTAGGGGGAAACTGTTTTTT. Translating it yields CASSVDRGRGKLFF.

V usage is TRBV5-6 and J usage is TRBJ2-3; 11 positions agree with TRBD1. This CDR3 contains 15 residues. Germline loops: CDR1 SGHDT, CDR2 YYEEEE. Germline trimming cut 4 bases from V and 5 bases from J; bases unmatched to any gene: 6. CDR3 region: CASSPGQGARDTQYF. The CDR3 nucleotides are TGTGCCAGCAGCCCCGGACAGGGGGCGAGAGATACGCAGTATTTT.

The chain couples TRBV5-1 to TRBJ2-3; 7 bases match TRBD2. V lost 4 bases to trimming and J lost 0 bases; unmatched junction nucleotides: 8. In germline, CDR1 is SGHRS, CDR2 YFSETQ. The CDR3 runs 16 residues. CDR3 sequence reads: CASSKAGTTSTDTQYF. The CDR3 DNA sequence: TGCGCCAGCAGCAAGGCCGGGACTACAAGCACAGATACGCAGTATTTT. Together with reference TRBV5-1 and TRBJ2-3, the CDR3 gives the full variable domain: KAGVTQTPRYLIKTRGQQVTLSCSPISGHRSVSWYQQTPGQGLQFLFEYFSETQRNKGNFPGRFSGRQFSNSRSEMNVSTLELGDSALYLCASSKAGTTSTDTQYFGPGTRLTVL.

The chain is built from TRBV7-2 and TRBJ2-7, with 8 bases matching TRBD2. The CDR3 consists of 13 residues. Germline assignment: CDR1 SGHTA and CDR2 FQGNSA. J lost 5 bases, V lost 7 bases, and 7 bases had no gene match. The CDR3 sequence: CASTVGRGDEQYF. The CDR3 bases are TGTGCCAGCACCGTCGGGCGGGGGGACGAGCAGTACTTC.

V usage is TRBV12-3 or TRBV12-4 and J usage is TRBJ2-2; 7 bases are a match to TRBD1. The CDR3 loop spans 13 amino acids. J lost 6 bases, V lost 8 bases, and 6 bases had no gene match. This chain's CDR3 is CASDREGAGELFF. In nucleotides, the CDR3 is TGTGCCAGCGACAGGGAAGGCGCCGGGGAGCTGTTTTTT.

This rearrangement joins TRBV27 to TRBJ2-1; 8 bases agree with TRBD1. Germline loops: CDR1 MNHEY, CDR2 SMNVEV (reference sequence). The CDR3 is 14 amino acids. J was trimmed by 10 bases and V by 6 bases; bases with no gene match: 11. CDR3 sequence: CASSKGAGGLEQFF. The CDR3 region has the DNA TGTGCCAGCAGCAAGGGCGCAGGGGGCTTAGAGCAGTTCTTC.

This clone showed up just a few times. V usage is TRBV4-2 and J usage is TRBJ2-1; no clear D. V lost 0 bases, J lost 6 bases, and 18 bases lay in between. CDR1 is LGHNA, CDR2 YNFKEQ, per germline. The CDR3 contains 17 residues. The CDR3 spells CASSQDLRLDRPNEQFF. CDR3 sequence (DNA): TGTGCCAGCAGCCAAGATCTCAGACTCGATAGACCCAATGAGCAGTTCTTC.